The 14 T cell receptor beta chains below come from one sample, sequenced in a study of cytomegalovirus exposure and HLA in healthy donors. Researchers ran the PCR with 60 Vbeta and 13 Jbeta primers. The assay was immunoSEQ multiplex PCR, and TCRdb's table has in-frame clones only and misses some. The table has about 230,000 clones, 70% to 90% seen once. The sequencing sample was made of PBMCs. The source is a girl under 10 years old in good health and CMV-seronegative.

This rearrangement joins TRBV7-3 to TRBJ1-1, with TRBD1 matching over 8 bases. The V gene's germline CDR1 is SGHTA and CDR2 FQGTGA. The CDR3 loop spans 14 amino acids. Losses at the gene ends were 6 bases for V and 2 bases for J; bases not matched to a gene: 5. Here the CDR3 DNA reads TGTGCCAGCAGTGTGGCAGGGGGCAACACTGAAGCTTTCTTT. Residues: CASSVAGGNTEAFF.

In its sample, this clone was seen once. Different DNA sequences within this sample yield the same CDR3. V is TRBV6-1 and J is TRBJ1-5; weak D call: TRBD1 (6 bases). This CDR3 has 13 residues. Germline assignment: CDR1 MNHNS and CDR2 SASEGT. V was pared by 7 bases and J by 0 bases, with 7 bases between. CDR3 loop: CASTGDSNQPQHF. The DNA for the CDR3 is TGTGCCAGCACAGGGGATAGCAATCAGCCCCAGCATTTT.

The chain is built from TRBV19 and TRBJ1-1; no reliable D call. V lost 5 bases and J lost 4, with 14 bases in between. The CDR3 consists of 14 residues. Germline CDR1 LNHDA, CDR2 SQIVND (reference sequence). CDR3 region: CASSSSGRLTEAFF. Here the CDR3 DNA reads TGTGCCAGTAGTTCCTCCGGGAGGCTCACTGAAGCTTTCTTT. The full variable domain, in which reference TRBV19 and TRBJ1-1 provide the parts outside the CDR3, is DGGITQSPKYLFRKEGQNVTLSCEQNLNHDAMYWYRQDPGQGLRLIYYSQIVNDFQKGDIAEGYSVSREKKESFPLTVTSAQKNPTAFYLCASSSSGRLTEAFFGQGTRLTVV.

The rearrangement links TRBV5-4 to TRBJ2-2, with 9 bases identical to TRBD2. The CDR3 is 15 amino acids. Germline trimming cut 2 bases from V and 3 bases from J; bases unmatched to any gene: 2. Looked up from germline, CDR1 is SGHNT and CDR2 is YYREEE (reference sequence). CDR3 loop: CASSFAGGHTGELFF. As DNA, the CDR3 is TGTGCCAGCAGCTTTGCGGGGGGGCACACCGGGGAGCTGTTTTTT.

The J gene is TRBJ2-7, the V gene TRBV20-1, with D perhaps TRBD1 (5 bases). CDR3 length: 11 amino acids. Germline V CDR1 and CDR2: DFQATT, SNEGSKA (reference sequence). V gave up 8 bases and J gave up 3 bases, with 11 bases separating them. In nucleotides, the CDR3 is TGCAGTCTAAAAAGGGGCTACGAGCAGTACTTC. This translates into CSLKRGYEQYF.

CDR3: CASSSGTGSPNSPLHF. The CDR3 DNA follows: TGTGCCAGTAGTTCAGGCACAGGGTCACCAAATTCACCCCTCCACTTT. The rearrangement uses TRBV19 and TRBJ1-6; D may be TRBD1 (6 bases). V lost 5 bases and J lost 7, with 18 bases in between. Germline values: CDR1 LNHDA, CDR2 SQIVND (reference sequence). This CDR3 comprises 16 residues.

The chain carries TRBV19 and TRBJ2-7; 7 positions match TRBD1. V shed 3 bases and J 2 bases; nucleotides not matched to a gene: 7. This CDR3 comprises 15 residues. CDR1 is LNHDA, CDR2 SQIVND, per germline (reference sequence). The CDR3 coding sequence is TGTGCCAGTAGTATCCCGGGACAGAAGACCTACGAGCAGTACTTC. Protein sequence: CASSIPGQKTYEQYF. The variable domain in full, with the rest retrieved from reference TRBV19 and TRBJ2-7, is DGGITQSPKYLFRKEGQNVTLSCEQNLNHDAMYWYRQDPGQGLRLIYYSQIVNDFQKGDIAEGYSVSREKKESFPLTVTSAQKNPTAFYLCASSIPGQKTYEQYFGPGTRLTVT.

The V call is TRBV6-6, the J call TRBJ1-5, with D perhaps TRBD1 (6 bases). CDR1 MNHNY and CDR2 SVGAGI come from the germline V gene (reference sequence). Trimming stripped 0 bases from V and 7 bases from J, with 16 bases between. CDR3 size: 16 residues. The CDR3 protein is CASSYSPWGQNQPQHF. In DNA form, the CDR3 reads TGTGCCAGCAGTTACTCGCCTTGGGGGCAAAACCAGCCCCAGCATTTT.

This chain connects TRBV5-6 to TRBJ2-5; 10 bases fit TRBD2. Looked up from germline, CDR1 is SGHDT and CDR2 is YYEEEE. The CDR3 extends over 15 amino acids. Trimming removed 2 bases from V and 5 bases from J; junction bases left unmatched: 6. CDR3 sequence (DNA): TGTGCCAGCAGCTTACTAGCGGGGACTCGGGAGACCCAGTACTTC. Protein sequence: CASSLLAGTRETQYF. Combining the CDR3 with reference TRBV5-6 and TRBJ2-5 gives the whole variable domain DAGVTQSPTHLIKTRGQQVTLRCSPKSGHDTVSWYQQALGQGPQFIFQYYEEEERQRGNFPDRFSGHQFPNYSSELNVNALLLGDSALYLCASSLLAGTRETQYFGPGTRLLVL.

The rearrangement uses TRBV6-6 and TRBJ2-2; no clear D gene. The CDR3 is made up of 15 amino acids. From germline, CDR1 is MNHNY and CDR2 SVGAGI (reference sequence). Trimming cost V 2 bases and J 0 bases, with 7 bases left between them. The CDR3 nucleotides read TGTGCCAGCAGTTACGAGGCCCCGAACACCGGGGAGCTGTTTTTT. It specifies CASSYEAPNTGELFF.

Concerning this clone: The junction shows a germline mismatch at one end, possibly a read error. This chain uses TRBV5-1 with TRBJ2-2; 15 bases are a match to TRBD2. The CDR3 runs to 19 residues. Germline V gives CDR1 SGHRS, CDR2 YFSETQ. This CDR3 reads CTSSWMFGLAGGPNGELFF. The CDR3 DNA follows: TGCACCAGCAGCTGGATGTTCGGACTAGCGGGAGGGCCGAACGGGGAGCTGTTTTTT.

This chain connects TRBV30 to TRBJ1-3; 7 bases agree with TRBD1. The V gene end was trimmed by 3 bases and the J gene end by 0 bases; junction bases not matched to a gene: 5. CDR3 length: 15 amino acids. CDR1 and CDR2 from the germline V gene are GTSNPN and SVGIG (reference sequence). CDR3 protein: CAWRKGTVSGNTIYF. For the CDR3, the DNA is TGTGCCTGGAGAAAAGGGACAGTCTCTGGAAACACCATATATTTT.

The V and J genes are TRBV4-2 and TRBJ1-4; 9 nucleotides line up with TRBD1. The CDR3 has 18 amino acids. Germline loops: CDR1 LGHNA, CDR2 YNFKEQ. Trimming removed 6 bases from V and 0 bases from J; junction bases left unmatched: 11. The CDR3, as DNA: TGTGCCAGCAGGCCCGGGACAGGGAGAGGGGCAACTAATGAAAAACTGTTTTTT. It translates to CASRPGTGRGATNEKLFF.

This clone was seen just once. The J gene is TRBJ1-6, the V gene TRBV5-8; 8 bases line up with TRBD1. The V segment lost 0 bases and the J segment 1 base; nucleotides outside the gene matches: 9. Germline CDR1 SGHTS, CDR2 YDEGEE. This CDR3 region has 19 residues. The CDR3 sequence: CASSLVYSGGWSYNSPLHF. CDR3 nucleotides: TGTGCCAGCAGCTTGGTTTATTCAGGGGGCTGGTCCTATAATTCACCCCTCCACTTT.